A single sample gave rise to the 22 T cell receptor beta chains below, sequenced in a study of blood T cell repertoires in COVID-19. The protocol was immunoSEQ multiplex PCR, while the TCRdb copy is restricted to in-frame clones and leaves out a portion. The sample shows fewer than 350,000 clones, over 85% of them seen only once. Sequences were obtained from peripheral blood. These receptors originate from a woman aged 55-75 years with COVID-19, enrolled during active disease.

The chain uses TRBV7-6 and TRBJ2-3; the D gene is possibly TRBD2 (6 bases). The CDR3 consists of 14 residues. Trimming stripped 3 bases from V and 4 bases from J, with 11 bases between. Germline-derived CDR1 and CDR2 are SGHVS and FNYEAQ. The CDR3 protein is CASSLVLAADTQYF. DNA of the CDR3: TGTGCCAGCAGCTTGGTACTAGCCGCAGATACGCAGTATTTT.

The chain combines TRBV4-1 with TRBJ2-1; 7 nucleotides match TRBD1. Germline trimming cut 1 base from V and 3 bases from J; bases unmatched to any gene: 9. In germline, CDR1 is MGHRA, CDR2 YSYEKL. The CDR3 runs 17 residues. CDR3 protein: CASSQAPRGPIYNEQFF. Here the CDR3 DNA reads TGCGCCAGCAGCCAAGCCCCGAGGGGGCCTATCTACAATGAGCAGTTCTTC.

The gene calls are TRBV19 and TRBJ2-7; 14 bases align to TRBD2. The germline CDR1 and CDR2 sequences are LNHDA and SQIVND (reference sequence). The V gene end was trimmed by 4 bases and the J gene end by 8 bases; junction bases not matched to a gene: 10. The CDR3 covers 16 residues. The CDR3 is CASSTPGLAGAAKQYF. The CDR3 DNA reads TGTGCCAGTAGTACCCCGGGACTAGCGGGGGCCGCGAAGCAGTACTTC.

The chain employs TRBV2 and TRBJ1-1; D not certain. The CDR3 length is 14 residues. Looked up from germline, CDR1 is SNHLY and CDR2 is FYNNEI. V was clipped by 2 bases and J by 11 bases, with 18 bases between them. DNA of the CDR3: TGTGCCAGCAGTGAACGGGGATACCCTAATTGGGCTTTCTTT. It codes for CASSERGYPNWAFF.

The V call is TRBV24-1, the J call TRBJ1-2, with D tentatively TRBD1 (6 bases). Germline CDR1 reads KGHDR; CDR2 reads SFDVKD. The germline V and J ends were trimmed by 9 bases and 6 bases, with 16 bases remaining between them. The CDR3 is made up of 13 amino acids. The CDR3 spells CATGNTGLDGYTF. DNA of the CDR3: TGTGCCACCGGTAATACAGGGTTGGATGGCTACACCTTC.

Worth noting for this clone: The sample has other DNA sequences that encode this CDR3 too. V and J are TRBV27 and TRBJ2-2; 7 bases align to TRBD1. Germline V gene lookup returns CDR1 MNHEY and CDR2 SMNVEV (reference sequence). Losses at the gene ends were 5 bases for V and 2 bases for J; bases not matched to a gene: 5. The CDR3 is 15 amino acids. In DNA form, the CDR3 reads TGTGCCAGCAGTCTAGGGACAGTTAACACCGGGGAGCTGTTTTTT. Residues: CASSLGTVNTGELFF.

This chain connects TRBV19 to TRBJ1-2, with D unresolved. The V end lost 7 bases, the J end lost 4 bases, and 19 bases lay between the germline ends. CDR1 and CDR2 from the germline V gene are LNHDA and SQIVND (reference sequence). This CDR3 contains 15 residues. The CDR3 spells CASKNPAYRGYGYTF. The CDR3 DNA reads TGTGCCAGTAAAAACCCAGCATACCGGGGCTATGGCTACACCTTC.

This chain joins TRBV4-1 and TRBJ2-5; possibly TRBD2 for D (6 bases). The CDR3 sequence is 15 residues long. Looked up from germline, CDR1 is MGHRA and CDR2 is YSYEKL. The V end was cut by 0 bases, the J end by 4 bases, with 12 bases between. The CDR3 reads CASSQEGGAGETQYF. The CDR3 DNA reads as TGCGCCAGCAGCCAAGAAGGCGGGGCGGGAGAGACCCAGTACTTC.

This clone is a singleton in its sample. The V gene is TRBV5-1, the J gene TRBJ2-7, with D uncertain. The CDR3 loop spans 13 amino acids. Germline assignment: CDR1 SGHRS and CDR2 YFSETQ. V was pared by 4 bases and J by 0 bases, with 8 bases between. The CDR3 DNA reads TGCGCCAGCAGCCATGCGGACTCCTACGAGCAGTACTTC. Protein: CASSHADSYEQYF.

V and J are TRBV5-1 and TRBJ1-6; D is unclear. Per germline, CDR1 SGHRS and CDR2 YFSETQ. V was trimmed by 1 base and J by 5 bases, leaving 13 bases between them. The CDR3 is made up of 16 amino acids. The CDR3 DNA sequence: TGCGCCAGCAGCTTGCAGGCCCTCGTGAATAATTCACCCCTCCACTTT. Translation gives CASSLQALVNNSPLHF.

J is TRBJ2-1 and V is TRBV10-3; TRBD2 is a possible D gene (6 bases). This CDR3 contains 15 residues. CDR1 and CDR2 from the germline V gene are ENHRY and SYGVKD. V was trimmed by 4 bases and J by 7 bases, leaving 17 bases between them. As DNA, the CDR3 is TGTGCCATCAGTGCTAATAGCGCGGGGAAAAATGAGCAGTTCTTC. Protein sequence: CAISANSAGKNEQFF.

The chain is built from TRBV28 and TRBJ1-2; D is possibly TRBD1 (5 bases). V was trimmed by 3 bases and J by 4 bases, leaving 12 bases between them. The CDR3 consists of 14 residues. Per the germline V gene, CDR1 is MDHEN and CDR2 is SYDVKM. In DNA form, the CDR3 reads TGTGCCAGCAGTTTCCCCTTGGACACCTATGGCTACACCTTC. Residues: CASSFPLDTYGYTF.

The J gene is TRBJ1-5, the V gene TRBV6-5, with TRBD1 identical over 10 bases. J lost 7 bases, V lost 5 bases, and 8 bases had no gene match. This CDR3 region has 15 residues. From germline, CDR1 is MNHEY and CDR2 SVGAGI. CDR3 in DNA: TGTGCCAGCAGTAGACAGGGGGCAGGGGACCAGCCCCAGCATTTT. This translates into CASSRQGAGDQPQHF.

The chain combines TRBV19 with TRBJ1-4, with D uncertain. This CDR3 region has 13 residues. Germline V gene lookup returns CDR1 LNHDA and CDR2 SQIVND (reference sequence). V dropped 5 bases and J dropped 0 bases, with 4 bases sitting between them. The CDR3, as DNA: TGTGCCAGTAGTCCGGCAACTAATGAAAAACTGTTTTTT. It codes for CASSPATNEKLFF.

V is TRBV27 and J is TRBJ1-6, with a weak D call TRBD1 (5 bases). Per germline, CDR1 MNHEY and CDR2 SMNVEV (reference sequence). With 5 bases removed from V and 2 bases from J, the gap between germline ends came to 13 bases. This CDR3 is built from 16 residues. CDR3 sequence reads: CASSPPGRPYNSPLHF. The DNA for the CDR3 is TGTGCCAGCAGTCCGCCAGGGCGCCCCTATAATTCACCCCTCCACTTT.

The J gene is TRBJ2-6, the V gene TRBV7-9; no definite D call. The CDR3 is 16 residues long. CDR1 SEHNR and CDR2 FQNEAQ come from the germline V gene (reference sequence). V lost 5 bases and J 0 bases, leaving 11 bases between the germline ends. CDR3 loop: CASSPPIGSGANVLTF. CDR3 DNA: TGTGCCAGCAGCCCCCCTATCGGCTCTGGGGCCAACGTCCTGACTTTC. Combining the CDR3 with reference TRBV7-9 and TRBJ2-6 gives the whole variable domain DTGVSQNPRHKITKRGQNVTFRCDPISEHNRLYWYRQTLGQGPEFLTYFQNEAQLEKSRLLSDRFSAERPKGSFSTLEIQRTEQGDSAMYLCASSPPIGSGANVLTFGAGSRLTVL.

V gene TRBV5-1 combines with J gene TRBJ2-1; maybe TRBD1 (6 bases). This CDR3 is 14 amino acids long. CDR1 is SGHRS, CDR2 YFSETQ, per germline. The V end lost 2 bases, the J end lost 8 bases, and 14 bases lay between the germline ends. The CDR3 here is CASSLGGVRDEQFF. Here the CDR3 DNA reads TGCGCCAGCAGCTTAGGGGGAGTCCGCGATGAGCAGTTCTTC.

The rearrangement uses TRBV6-1 and TRBJ2-5, with D perhaps matching TRBD2 (5 bases). The length of the CDR3 is 15 residues. V was shortened by 3 bases and J by 12 bases, with 23 bases between the two germline ends. Germline-derived CDR1 and CDR2 are MNHNS and SASEGT. The CDR3 DNA is TGTGCCAGCAGTGAGGGGAGTCCGTTCTTAGGGAATAAGTACTTC. It specifies CASSEGSPFLGNKYF.

V and J are TRBV5-6 and TRBJ2-5; possibly TRBD1 for D (5 bases). The CDR3 spans 14 residues. Trimming pared 1 base from V and 1 base from J, leaving 8 bases between. The V gene's germline CDR1 is SGHDT and CDR2 YYEEEE. Here the CDR3 reads CASSLLGVQETQYF. CDR3 coding DNA: TGTGCCAGCAGCTTGTTAGGGGTCCAAGAGACCCAGTACTTC.

The chain employs TRBV5-5 and TRBJ1-4; no definite D call. The CDR3 covers 14 residues. The germline V gene encodes CDR1 SGHKS and CDR2 YYEKEE (reference sequence). The germline V and J ends were trimmed by 4 bases and 0 bases, with 7 bases remaining between them. This chain's CDR3 is CASSTVATNEKLFF. CDR3 nucleotide sequence: TGTGCCAGCAGCACGGTTGCAACTAATGAAAAACTGTTTTTT.

The CDR3 sequence: CAIKMTGAYGYTF. The CDR3 DNA reads TGTGCCATCAAGATGACAGGGGCCTATGGCTACACCTTC. This chain connects TRBV6-5 to TRBJ1-2, with 8 bases identical to TRBD1. The CDR3 runs to 13 residues. Germline V gives CDR1 MNHEY, CDR2 SVGAGI. V shed 10 bases, J shed 4 bases, and the junction held 8 bases outside the gene matches.

The genes are TRBV2 and TRBJ1-2; 10 nucleotides match TRBD1. Germline trimming cut 4 bases from V and 2 bases from J; bases unmatched to any gene: 13. This CDR3 is 18 amino acids long. Germline-derived CDR1 and CDR2 are SNHLY and FYNNEI. The CDR3 loop is CASSGSRAPGQGNYGYTF. DNA of the CDR3: TGTGCCAGCAGTGGATCCAGGGCTCCGGGACAGGGGAACTATGGCTACACCTTC. The full variable domain, rest sourced from reference TRBV2 and TRBJ1-2, is EPEVTQTPSHQVTQMGQEVILRCVPISNHLYFYWYRQILGQKVEFLVSFYNNEISEKSEIFDDQFSVERPDGSNFTLKIRSTKLEDSAMYFCASSGSRAPGQGNYGYTFGSGTRLTVV.